Sequencing of this TCR beta chain was carried out in a study of blood T cell repertoires in COVID-19. Study-level information: Sites in the United States, Italy and Spain provided acute and convalescent COVID-19 samples. Nucleic acid was either cDNA or gDNA, and it came from T cells, B-cell-depleted T cells, or PBMCs.

In the source study's methods: Reference gene primers were amplified, and this amplification served to estimate nucleated cell counts. TCRdb keeps only in-frame clones here, not all; method: immunoSEQ multiplex PCR. That table supplies the V and J calls and clone size; D and trimming were determined from the DNA. The sample lists 300,000 to 400,000 clones, roughly 88% occurring once. Germline V gene sequence: CDR1 MDHEN, CDR2 SYDVKM. The CDR3 is made up of 18 amino acids. V dropped 6 bases and J dropped 2; count of bases not matched to a gene: 12. The chain combines TRBV28 with TRBJ1-4; 10 bases fit TRBD1. The receptor's source is a woman between 50 and 59 years old with active or convalescent COVID-19. Sequenced sample: peripheral blood. The CDR3: CASSRYGTGAGTNEKLFF. CDR3 nucleotide sequence: TGTGCCAGCAGCCGTTACGGGACAGGGGCTGGGACTAATGAAAAACTGTTTTTT.